The TCR beta chain under discussion was sequenced for a study of blood T cell repertoires in COVID-19 (dated by TCRdb to the early 2020s). In terms of the full investigation: Samples covering the acute and convalescent phases of COVID-19 were provided by collaborators in the United States, Italy and Spain. Deeply sampled blood TCRbeta repertoires from subjects exposed to, actively infected with, or recovered from COVID-19 were included in the dataset. The repertoires were released in a freely available public database meant as a resource for research on the immune response to SARS-CoV-2. The samples were drawn from the first 160 participants of the ongoing ImmuneRACE study and from 950 to 1,500 subjects provided by 6 global collaborators. The prospective study material was composed of cDNA or gDNA derived from T cells, B-cell-depleted T cells, or PBMCs. Nearly every sample came with metadata listing a de-identified subject ID, COVID-19 status, age in years and sex. Where available, HLA class I and class II types were taken from metadata supplied by the sample provider and were not determined by assay-based typing. The paper's findings and limits, for the study overall: The amount of clinical and demographic metadata varied by source and participant and was provided uncurated.

Participants in the prospective study were aged 18 to 89 years, lived in about two dozen United States geographic areas, and enrolled through a virtual design. To assign participants to cohorts, the prospective study relied on clinical history that participants themselves reported in a screening survey and a study questionnaire. Exposed participants had been in contact, within 2 weeks of entering the study, with a person who had a PCR-confirmed or clinician-diagnosed case of COVID-19. In the prospective study, mobile phlebotomists collected whole blood, serum and a nasopharyngeal or oropharyngeal swab from each participant. Additional blood draws and questionnaires over a 2-month period could optionally be provided by prospective study participants. Blood samples from the prospective study were shipped frozen or at room temperature prior to DNA extraction. About this clone itself: Its antigen remains unidentified. Per-base qualities were not stored, and no clone one base away is much larger.

V and J are truncated by 1 base and 8 bases respectively, leaving an intervening sequence of 17 bases. The CDR3 starts with the cysteine, ends with the phenylalanine, and has 15 residues. Here the CDR3 DNA is all that survives: 45 bases in frame from base 1. CDR1 LGHNA and CDR2 YNFKEQ are derived from the germline V gene. TCRbeta CDR3 regions were amplified from genomic DNA using the immunoSEQ Assay, a bias-controlled multiplex PCR. Processing in the source paper ran as follows. The number of nucleated cells in each sample was estimated by amplification of reference gene primers within the assay. To quantify the absolute abundance of each unique TCRbeta CDR3 rearrangement, sequence reads were collapsed and filtered. For each sample, productive Simpson clonality was calculated by taking the square root of Simpson's diversity index across productive rearrangements. TCRdb obtained this table from immuneACCESS and retained in-frame rearrangements with V and J assigned. These tables miss some clones; where compared with another copy, unresolved V genes account for less than half of the shortfall, and the remainder is unexplained. D and trimming come from the DNA, and the V and J calls and clone size come from that table. The sample table records fewer than 250,000 clones; about 83% of these occur just once. Clones ranked in the top ten supply roughly 5% of the sample.

The receptor chain draws on TRBV4-2 and TRBJ1-2; D gene: possibly TRBD1, on 6 matching bases. Source material: PBMCs or T cells enriched from blood (not recorded which). This TCR was recovered from a woman in her 50s who had been exposed to COVID-19. The CDR3 protein sequence reads: CASSQVRQGREGYTF. The sequenced DNA is TGTGCCAGCAGCCAAGTTAGGCAGGGGAGAGAAGGCTACACCTTC.